The T cell receptor (beta chain) under discussion was sequenced for a study of blood T cell repertoires in COVID-19. Turning to the study itself: Specimens from acute and convalescent COVID-19 originated in the United States, Italy and Spain. Sample material is recorded as cDNA or gDNA derived from T cells, B-cell-depleted T cells, or PBMCs.

The repertoire was sequenced with immunoSEQ multiplex PCR; TCRdb's copy has only in-frame clones and lacks some. Of roughly 380,000 clones detected, roughly nine tenths appear once; the ten largest clones hold under 5%. Enrolment of Seattle patients took place during active infection, and they were followed longitudinally. Germline trimming cut 5 bases from V and 1 base from J; bases unmatched to any gene: 12. The CDR3 totals 17 residues. The germline V gene has CDR1 SGHDN and CDR2 FVKESK. Sequencing used peripheral blood. The sequence was obtained from a woman aged 55-69 years with COVID-19, enrolled during active disease. The chain is built from TRBV14 and TRBJ1-1; 8 bases line up with TRBD1. The CDR3 coding sequence is TGTGCCAGCAGCTCAAGTCCCGGGACAGGACCGAACACTGAAGCTTTCTTT. Protein: CASSSSPGTGPNTEAFF.